What follows are 32 T cell receptor beta chains derived from one specimen sequenced in a study of OX40 agonist ivuxolimab in advanced cancers. Sequencing used immunoSEQ multiplex PCR; TCRdb keeps in-frame clones, though not all of them. The sample records 90,000 to 100,000 clones, roughly nine tenths being singletons. Material: CD4+ or CD8+ T cells sorted from blood, obtained in a trial of the OX40 agonist ivuxolimab. The receptors shown here come from an adult with an advanced solid tumor such as melanoma, head and neck, liver or kidney cancer.

CDR3 bases: TGTGCCAGCAGCTTACGTTGGAATGATGAGCAGTTCTTC. The encoded protein is CASSLRWNDEQFF. The chain links TRBV14 to TRBJ2-1; no firm D call. The germline gives CDR1 SGHDN, CDR2 FVKESK. The CDR3 extends over 13 amino acids. V gave up 5 bases and J gave up 8 bases, with 13 bases separating them.

This chain uses TRBV2 with TRBJ1-2; TRBD1 is a possible D gene (6 bases). This CDR3 is built from 15 residues. CDR1 is SNHLY and CDR2 is FYNNEI in the germline V gene. V was pared by 7 bases and J by 4 bases, with 19 bases between. The CDR3 DNA follows: TGTGCCAGCAAGGGGGACGGACATTTATTCTATGGCTACACCTTC. This translates into CASKGDGHLFYGYTF. Full variable domain (missing parts from reference TRBV2 and TRBJ1-2): EPEVTQTPSHQVTQMGQEVILRCVPISNHLYFYWYRQILGQKVEFLVSFYNNEISEKSEIFDDQFSVERPDGSNFTLKIRSTKLEDSAMYFCASKGDGHLFYGYTFGSGTRLTVV.

The chain employs TRBV6-6 and TRBJ2-5; no clear D gene. Trimming left V 6 bases short and J 3 bases short, with 14 bases between. The CDR3 spans 14 residues. The germline V gene encodes CDR1 MNHNY and CDR2 SVGAGI (reference sequence). The CDR3 DNA follows: TGTGCCAGCAGAGGAATTTTCGCGGAAGAGACCCAGTACTTC. Translating it yields CASRGIFAEETQYF.

This chain joins TRBV6-5 and TRBJ2-1; 11 bases agree with TRBD1. This CDR3 is built from 13 residues. The V gene's germline CDR1 is MNHEY and CDR2 SVGAGI. With 8 bases clipped from V and 5 bases from J, the junction kept 2 bases outside the gene matches. Written as DNA, the CDR3 is TGTGCCAGCCTGGGACAGGGGGACAATGAGCAGTTCTTC. This gives the protein CASLGQGDNEQFF.

A single count supports this clone. The CDR3 DNA reads as TGTGCCAGCAGGCTTCGTTGGACGGAACCTAGAGGAAAACTGTTTTTT. Its protein product is CASRLRWTEPRGKLFF. This rearrangement joins TRBV6-6 to TRBJ1-4; D is unclear. This CDR3 is 16 amino acids long. Trimming cost V 6 bases and J 10 bases, with 24 bases left between them. Germline CDR1 is MNHNY and CDR2 is SVGAGI (reference sequence).

This clone was seen a single time. The rearrangement joins TRBV7-2 to TRBJ1-3; 8 bases are shared with TRBD1. Germline V lookup: CDR1 SGHTA, CDR2 FQGNSA. The CDR3 length is 16 residues. V dropped 5 bases and J dropped 5; count of bases not matched to a gene: 11. The CDR3 sequence: CASSNGQGGYRNTIYF. The CDR3, as DNA: TGTGCCAGCAGCAATGGACAGGGAGGGTATAGAAACACCATATATTTT.

This sequence joins TRBV11-2 and TRBJ1-1; perhaps TRBD1 as D (5 bases). CDR1 is SGHAT and CDR2 is FQNNGV in the germline V gene. The CDR3 spans 15 residues. Trimming shortened V by 3 bases and J by 0 bases, and 11 bases separated the two germline ends. Written as DNA, the CDR3 is TGTGCCAGCAGCTTCGGCGGACAAATGAACACTGAAGCTTTCTTT. As protein: CASSFGGQMNTEAFF. Full variable domain (missing parts from reference TRBV11-2 and TRBJ1-1): EAGVAQSPRYKIIEKRQSVAFWCNPISGHATLYWYQQILGQGPKLLIQFQNNGVVDDSQLPKDRFSAERLKGVDSTLKIQPAKLEDSAVYLCASSFGGQMNTEAFFGQGTRLTVV.

The chain joins TRBV5-1 to TRBJ2-2, with D perhaps TRBD1 (6 bases). V was clipped by 2 bases and J by 6 bases, with 8 bases between them. Germline V CDR1 and CDR2: SGHRS, YFSETQ. CDR3 length: 13 amino acids. CDR3 sequence (DNA): TGCGCCAGCAGCTTACAGGGAGCCGGGGAGCTGTTTTTT. Translating it yields CASSLQGAGELFF.

The J gene is TRBJ2-1, the V gene TRBV4-2, with D maybe TRBD2 (6 bases). V lost 3 bases and J lost 3, with 15 bases in between. CDR1 and CDR2 from the germline V gene are LGHNA and YNFKEQ. This CDR3 contains 16 residues. The CDR3: CASSHDALGGYNEQFF. For the CDR3, the DNA is TGTGCCAGCAGCCACGATGCCCTGGGAGGCTACAATGAGCAGTTCTTC.

Comment on this clone: Since no conserved phenylalanine or tryptophan closes the CDR3, a read error is the likely cause. Because the CDR3's place on the DNA is in doubt, the DNA is left out and the CDR3 is given as listed by TCRdb. The rearrangement links TRBV2 to TRBJ1-2; the table assigns TRBD1, which was not confirmed against the DNA. The CDR3 adds up to 9 amino acids, both ends counted. The germline CDR1 and CDR2 sequences are SNHLY and FYNNEI. CDR3 sequence reads: CASSVASWL.

The rearrangement uses TRBV14 and TRBJ1-2; TRBD1 is a possible D gene (6 bases). V was clipped by 4 bases and J by 7 bases, with 13 bases between them. CDR1 is SGHDN, CDR2 FVKESK, per germline. The CDR3 covers 13 residues. The CDR3 reads CASSPGDSRGYTF. DNA of the CDR3: TGTGCCAGCAGCCCAGGGGATTCACGTGGCTACACCTTC. Supplemented by reference TRBV14 and TRBJ1-2, the full variable domain reads EAGVTQFPSHSVIEKGQTVTLRCDPISGHDNLYWYRRVMGKEIKFLLHFVKESKQDESGMPNNRFLAERTGGTYSTLKVQPAELEDSGVYFCASSPGDSRGYTFGSGTRLTVV.

The genes are TRBV5-6 and TRBJ2-3; 7 bases match TRBD1. The CDR3 sequence is 14 residues long. Germline V gene sequence: CDR1 SGHDT, CDR2 YYEEEE. Unmatched junction bases numbered 2, after V lost 4 bases and J lost 0 bases. The chain's CDR3 is CASSRQGSTDTQYF. The CDR3, as DNA: TGTGCCAGCAGCAGACAGGGCAGCACAGATACGCAGTATTTT. Filled out from reference TRBV5-6 and TRBJ2-3, the complete variable domain reads DAGVTQSPTHLIKTRGQQVTLRCSPKSGHDTVSWYQQALGQGPQFIFQYYEEEERQRGNFPDRFSGHQFPNYSSELNVNALLLGDSALYLCASSRQGSTDTQYFGPGTRLTVL.

The chain has TRBV20-1 and TRBJ2-1, with D tentatively TRBD2 (5 bases). The CDR3 extends over 10 amino acids. With 6 bases removed from V and 7 bases from J, the gap between germline ends came to 7 bases. Per the germline V gene, CDR1 is DFQATT and CDR2 is SNEGSKA (reference sequence). The CDR3 nucleotides are TGCAGTGCACTAGGGAATGAGCAGTTCTTC. Protein product: CSALGNEQFF.

V is TRBV7-3 and J is TRBJ2-3; 9 nucleotides align to TRBD2. This CDR3 is built from 15 residues. The V and J ends lost 5 bases and 2 bases, in that order; junction bases with no gene match: 5. Germline V CDR1 and CDR2: SGHTA, FQGTGA. The CDR3 region is CASSPSGRPTDTQYF. The CDR3 region has the DNA TGTGCCAGCAGCCCGAGCGGGAGGCCCACAGATACGCAGTATTTT.

The genes are TRBV5-1 and TRBJ1-1; D gene uncertain. This CDR3 comprises 14 residues. Germline V gene sequence: CDR1 SGHRS, CDR2 YFSETQ. V was clipped by 2 bases and J by 0 bases, with 8 bases between them. CDR3 sequence (DNA): TGCGCCAGCAGCTTATCCCAGCTGAACACTGAAGCTTTCTTT. Its translation is CASSLSQLNTEAFF. The full variable domain, rest sourced from reference TRBV5-1 and TRBJ1-1, is KAGVTQTPRYLIKTRGQQVTLSCSPISGHRSVSWYQQTPGQGLQFLFEYFSETQRNKGNFPGRFSGRQFSNSRSEMNVSTLELGDSALYLCASSLSQLNTEAFFGQGTRLTVV.

The CDR3 DNA reads TGTGCCACTAGCGGGAGCCCCCCAGATACGCAGTATTTT. This encodes CATSGSPPDTQYF. The chain is built from TRBV19 and TRBJ2-3; TRBD2 agrees at 10 bases. Germline CDR1 is LNHDA and CDR2 is SQIVND (reference sequence). The CDR3 contains 13 residues. Trimming took 10 bases from V and 4 from J; bases not matched to a gene: 5.

The rearrangement uses TRBV7-3 and TRBJ1-1; no clear D. The CDR3 loop spans 13 amino acids. The germline CDR1 and CDR2 sequences are SGHTA and FQGTGA. The germline V and J ends were trimmed by 5 bases and 1 base, with 8 bases remaining between them. The CDR3 loop reads CASSRQENTEAFF. CDR3 nucleotide sequence: TGTGCCAGCAGCCGTCAAGAGAACACTGAAGCTTTCTTT.

The gene calls are TRBV7-2 and TRBJ1-5; D is unclear. With 5 bases removed from V and 5 bases from J, the gap between germline ends came to 10 bases. This CDR3 region has 13 residues. Germline V gene lookup returns CDR1 SGHTA and CDR2 FQGNSA. CDR3: CASSPYGHQPQHF. CDR3 DNA: TGTGCCAGCAGCCCCTACGGGCATCAGCCCCAGCATTTT.

The rearrangement links TRBV10-1 to TRBJ2-7; no clear D gene. V was shortened by 2 bases and J by 7 bases, with 24 bases between the two germline ends. The germline CDR1 and CDR2 sequences are WNHNN and SYGVQD (reference sequence). The CDR3 sequence is 17 residues long. The CDR3 loop is CASSEPSTRVISSEQYV. The CDR3 nucleotides are TGCGCCAGCAGTGAGCCCTCTACCCGGGTTATTAGTTCTGAGCAGTACGTC.

The V call is TRBV2, the J call TRBJ2-2; 10 bases align to TRBD2. CDR3 length: 15 amino acids. From germline, CDR1 is SNHLY and CDR2 FYNNEI. V lost 1 base, J lost 8 bases, and 4 bases stayed unmatched. The CDR3 here is CASSEGTSGSGELFF. CDR3 nucleotides: TGTGCCAGCAGTGAAGGGACTAGCGGATCGGGGGAGCTGTTTTTT.

The V and J genes are TRBV5-6 and TRBJ2-2; 9 bases fit TRBD2. The CDR3 totals 16 residues. The germline CDR1 and CDR2 sequences are SGHDT and YYEEEE. Germline trimming cut 4 bases from V and 4 bases from J; bases unmatched to any gene: 8. The CDR3 nucleotides read TGTGCCAGCAGCCGAAGGGGCGGGAGGGTCACCGGGGAGCTGTTTTTT. It codes for CASSRRGGRVTGELFF.

Only one count was recorded for this clone. The genes are TRBV7-6 and TRBJ1-5; tentatively, D is TRBD1 (5 bases). V was clipped by 5 bases and J by 4 bases, with 9 bases between them. This CDR3 comprises 13 residues. Germline V gives CDR1 SGHVS, CDR2 FNYEAQ. Here the CDR3 DNA reads TGTGCCAGCAGCGTTACAGGTAATCAGCCCCAGCATTTT. The encoded protein is CASSVTGNQPQHF.

The DNA of the CDR3 is TGTGCCAGCAGCCGGACAGGGGAAACTGGAAACACCATATATTTT. Translated, it gives CASSRTGETGNTIYF. The genes are TRBV5-6 and TRBJ1-3; 9 bases match TRBD1. Per germline, CDR1 SGHDT and CDR2 YYEEEE. The CDR3 is 15 residues long. The V and J ends lost 4 bases and 2 bases, in that order; junction bases with no gene match: 4.

The chain uses TRBV28 and TRBJ2-7; 8 bases fit TRBD1. Germline CDR1 reads MDHEN; CDR2 reads SYDVKM. V lost 7 bases and J lost 1; bases outside the gene matches: 6. This CDR3 is built from 14 residues. CDR3 loop: CASTSGTGSYEQYF. The CDR3 DNA is TGTGCCAGCACCTCCGGGACAGGATCCTACGAGCAGTACTTC.

This chain joins TRBV5-1 and TRBJ2-1, with D uncertain. V was shortened by 4 bases and J by 1 base, with 12 bases between the two germline ends. The CDR3 covers 15 residues. Germline loops: CDR1 SGHRS, CDR2 YFSETQ. The CDR3 region has the DNA TGCGCCAGCAGCCAGCTTCAGATTTCCTACAATGAGCAGTTCTTC. This translates into CASSQLQISYNEQFF.

V and J are TRBV10-3 and TRBJ2-5; 9 bases are shared with TRBD1. The ends lost 5 bases at V and 5 bases at J; junction bases unmatched: 6. Germline CDR1 is ENHRY and CDR2 is SYGVKD. CDR3 length equals 14 residues. The CDR3 DNA follows: TGTGCCATCAGTCCTGGACAGGGGCGGGAGACCCAGTACTTC. It translates to CAISPGQGRETQYF.

This clone was observed a single time. The gene calls are TRBV18 and TRBJ1-5; 7 bases match TRBD1. From germline, CDR1 is KGHSH and CDR2 LQKENI. CDR3 length equals 16 residues. V shed 4 bases and J 10 bases; nucleotides not matched to a gene: 16. CDR3 sequence: CASSLSGQEGNSPQHF. CDR3 sequence (DNA): TGTGCCAGCTCACTTTCAGGACAGGAGGGGAATAGCCCCCAGCATTTT.

The V call is TRBV27, the J call TRBJ2-7; TRBD1 aligns across 8 bases. V lost 5 bases to trimming and J lost 3 bases; unmatched junction nucleotides: 9. The CDR3 spans 15 residues. Per germline, CDR1 MNHEY and CDR2 SMNVEV (reference sequence). CDR3 nucleotide sequence: TGTGCCAGCAGTCCGACGGCCAGGGGGCACTACGAGCAGTACGTC. Translated: CASSPTARGHYEQYV.

The chain recombines TRBV7-9 with TRBJ2-7; 7 positions match TRBD1. With V trimmed by 5 bases and J by 5 bases, 15 bases remained unmatched. This CDR3 has 16 residues. CDR1 is SEHNR and CDR2 is FQNEAQ in the germline V gene (reference sequence). CDR3: CASSPRGRTYGNEQYF. The CDR3 bases are TGTGCCAGCAGCCCGAGGGGGCGGACCTACGGAAACGAGCAGTACTTC.

This clone showed up just a few times. This chain uses TRBV6-1 with TRBJ2-7; D is possibly TRBD1 (7 bases). Trimming took off 4 bases at V and 5 bases at J, with 21 bases between the two ends. This CDR3 region has 16 residues. Germline V gives CDR1 MNHNS, CDR2 SASEGT. The CDR3: CASSVMTRGRQHEQYV. DNA of the CDR3: TGTGCCAGCAGTGTCATGACTAGGGGGCGGCAACACGAGCAGTACGTC.

The chain couples TRBV4-1 to TRBJ2-5; the D gene is possibly TRBD1 (5 bases). V lost 6 bases and J 4 bases, leaving 18 bases between the germline ends. The V gene's germline CDR1 is MGHRA and CDR2 YSYEKL. CDR3 length: 15 residues. Here the CDR3 reads CASSPPGQKRETQYF. DNA of the CDR3: TGCGCCAGCAGTCCGCCAGGGCAAAAAAGAGAGACCCAGTACTTC.

This clone was found once. The gene calls are TRBV4-1 and TRBJ1-5; D not certain. Trimming cost V 0 bases and J 9 bases, with 9 bases left between them. The V gene's germline CDR1 is MGHRA and CDR2 YSYEKL. The CDR3 has 13 amino acids. The CDR3 DNA sequence: TGCGCCAGCAGCCAAGAGAGCATGGGGCCCCAGCATTTT. Its translation: CASSQESMGPQHF.